The 26 T cell receptor beta chains given below trace back to one sample, sequenced in a study of blood T cell repertoires in COVID-19 (dated by TCRdb to 2020 to 2022). Library preparation used the immunoSEQ multiplex PCR assay. The source is immuneACCESS, and TCRdb retained only in-frame sequences with V and J called. Part of the clones is not carried over; for the studies checked, unresolved V genes explain less than half of this, and the remainder is unexplained. Within this sample are 200,000 or so clones, with roughly four fifths of them counted one time only. Jointly, the top ten make up about 6% of the sample. Sequencing was carried out using peripheral blood. Receptor source: a woman aged 40-49 years with acute or convalescent COVID-19.

Here the CDR3 reads CASSQDVAGMVDTQYF. The CDR3 DNA follows: TGTGCCAGCAGCCAAGATGTAGCGGGGATGGTAGATACGCAGTATTTT. The chain couples TRBV4-2 to TRBJ2-3; 8 bases are a match to TRBD2. The CDR3 covers 16 residues. Germline CDR1 LGHNA, CDR2 YNFKEQ. V shed 0 bases and J 5 bases; nucleotides not matched to a gene: 7.

The sample holds one count of this clone. The V call is TRBV27, the J call TRBJ2-7; 10 positions match TRBD1. This CDR3 is 15 amino acids long. The germline CDR1 and CDR2 sequences are MNHEY and SMNVEV (reference sequence). The trim removed 6 bases at V and 5 bases at J, leaving 10 bases unmatched. CDR3 DNA: TGTGCCAGCAGCTCGGACAGGGGGTTTATTGACGAGCAGTACTTC. This translates into CASSSDRGFIDEQYF.

The chain joins TRBV7-2 to TRBJ1-6; the D gene is possibly TRBD1 (6 bases). The CDR3 loop spans 16 amino acids. CDR1 and CDR2 (germline): SGHTA, FQGNSA. Deletions cut 3 bases from V and 7 bases from J, with 16 bases between. The CDR3 here is CASSFRAGARNSPLHF. The DNA of the CDR3 is TGTGCCAGCAGCTTCCGAGCAGGGGCGAGGAATTCACCCCTCCACTTT.

The chain links TRBV30 to TRBJ1-4, with a possible D match to TRBD1 (5 bases). Germline V gene data show CDR1 as GTSNPN and CDR2 as SVGIG (reference sequence). There are 14 residues in the CDR3. Deletions cut 0 bases from V and 8 bases from J, with 13 bases between. CDR3: CAWSVGGLGEKLFF. The DNA of the CDR3 is TGTGCCTGGAGTGTCGGGGGTTTGGGCGAAAAACTGTTTTTT.

The chain recombines TRBV6-1 with TRBJ1-2; 7 bases align to TRBD1. This CDR3 contains 14 residues. The V gene's germline CDR1 is MNHNS and CDR2 SASEGT. The V segment lost 1 base and the J segment 5 bases; nucleotides outside the gene matches: 4. CDR3 residues: CASSEGKQGYGYTF. The CDR3 nucleotides are TGTGCCAGCAGTGAAGGGAAACAGGGGTATGGCTACACCTTC.

V is TRBV7-2 and J is TRBJ1-5; D remains unclear. The CDR3 is made up of 13 amino acids. V lost 2 bases to trimming and J lost 5 bases, with 7 bases between them. Germline assignment: CDR1 SGHTA and CDR2 FQGNSA. The CDR3 nucleotides read TGTGCCAGCAGCTTAAACATGGATCAGCCCCAGCATTTT. Translation gives CASSLNMDQPQHF.

The V gene is TRBV11-3, the J gene TRBJ2-7, with D unresolved. Germline V gene sequence: CDR1 SGHNT, CDR2 YENEEA. The CDR3 runs to 14 residues. Trimming stripped 4 bases from V and 6 bases from J, with 16 bases between. DNA for the CDR3: TGTGCCAGCAGCTGGAGCCCCTCGTCGAGCGAGCAGTACTTC. Amino acid sequence: CASSWSPSSSEQYF. Filled out from reference TRBV11-3 and TRBJ2-7, the complete variable domain reads EAGVVQSPRYKIIEKKQPVAFWCNPISGHNTLYWYLQNLGQGPELLIRYENEEAVDDSQLPKDRFSAERLKGVDSTLKIQPAELGDSAVYLCASSWSPSSSEQYFGPGTRLTVT.

The chain is built from TRBV2 and TRBJ2-7; 10 bases align to TRBD2. The J segment lost 2 bases and the V segment lost 3 bases, leaving 7 bases of the junction unmatched. CDR1 and CDR2 from the germline V gene are SNHLY and FYNNEI. The CDR3 is 16 amino acids. This CDR3 is CASSDDPLAGTYEQYF. The CDR3 coding sequence is TGTGCCAGCAGTGATGATCCACTAGCGGGGACCTACGAGCAGTACTTC. Drawing the rest from reference TRBV2 and TRBJ2-7, the complete variable domain is EPEVTQTPSHQVTQMGQEVILRCVPISNHLYFYWYRQILGQKVEFLVSFYNNEISEKSEIFDDQFSVERPDGSNFTLKIRSTKLEDSAMYFCASSDDPLAGTYEQYFGPGTRLTVT.

The J gene is TRBJ2-3, the V gene TRBV27; TRBD1 aligns across 8 bases. Unmatched junction bases numbered 3, after V lost 4 bases and J lost 3 bases. This CDR3 region has 14 residues. Germline CDR1 is MNHEY and CDR2 is SMNVEV (reference sequence). CDR3 residues: CASSSRQGTDTQYF. CDR3 DNA: TGTGCCAGCAGTTCGCGACAGGGGACAGATACGCAGTATTTT.

The sample holds a few counts of this clone. The rearrangement links TRBV6-1 to TRBJ2-7; no clear D. The CDR3 loop spans 11 amino acids. Trimming took 2 bases from V and 6 from J, leaving 5 bases between them. From germline, CDR1 is MNHNS and CDR2 SASEGT. The CDR3: CASSELREQYF. The CDR3 bases are TGTGCCAGCAGTGAACTACGCGAGCAGTACTTC.

The chain uses TRBV7-9 and TRBJ2-7, with D perhaps matching TRBD2 (6 bases). The CDR3 is made up of 16 amino acids. Deletions cut 0 bases from V and 3 bases from J, with 15 bases between. Germline loops: CDR1 SEHNR, CDR2 FQNEAQ (reference sequence). Here the CDR3 reads CASSLAARLEGYEQYF. CDR3 DNA sequence: TGTGCCAGCAGCTTAGCGGCGAGGTTGGAGGGCTACGAGCAGTACTTC. Full variable domain (outside the CDR3, taken from reference TRBV7-9 and TRBJ2-7): DTGVSQNPRHKITKRGQNVTFRCDPISEHNRLYWYRQTLGQGPEFLTYFQNEAQLEKSRLLSDRFSAERPKGSFSTLEIQRTEQGDSAMYLCASSLAARLEGYEQYFGPGTRLTVT.

Only one count was recorded for this clone. The chain links TRBV30 to TRBJ1-5; D not certain. The germline V gene has CDR1 GTSNPN and CDR2 SVGIG (reference sequence). This CDR3 contains 13 residues. V dropped 6 bases and J dropped 9 bases, with 18 bases sitting between them. CDR3 DNA: TGTGCCTGTGCCCGGACTGGGTCGAGGCCCCAGCATTTT. Translation gives CACARTGSRPQHF.

The rearrangement uses TRBV27 and TRBJ2-5; 8 bases line up with TRBD2. This CDR3 is built from 15 residues. The germline gives CDR1 MNHEY, CDR2 SMNVEV (reference sequence). With 6 bases clipped from V and 4 bases from J, the junction kept 10 bases outside the gene matches. CDR3 bases: TGTGCCAGCAGGACAATCCCTGGACTAGCAGAGACCCAGTACTTC. Residues: CASRTIPGLAETQYF.

The rearrangement links TRBV7-7 to TRBJ2-7; perhaps TRBD2 as D (5 bases). Germline-derived CDR1 and CDR2 are SSHAT and FNYEAQ (reference sequence). V lost 4 bases and J 6 bases, leaving 13 bases between the germline ends. The CDR3 is made up of 13 amino acids. The DNA of the CDR3 is TGTGCCAGCAGCTCCTTGTATGGAGGCGAGCAGTACTTC. This encodes CASSSLYGGEQYF.

This chain connects TRBV11-1 to TRBJ1-2; D is unclear. V shed 5 bases and J shed 3 bases, with 10 bases lying between them. The V gene's germline CDR1 is SGHAT and CDR2 FQDESV (reference sequence). The CDR3 has 13 residues. Written as DNA, the CDR3 is TGTGCCAGCAGCCCGGGGATCCACTATGGCTACACCTTC. It specifies CASSPGIHYGYTF.

V and J are TRBV28 and TRBJ2-1, with TRBD1 matching 8 bases. With 8 bases clipped from V and 2 bases from J, the junction kept 17 bases outside the gene matches. The CDR3 has 18 residues. Germline-derived CDR1 and CDR2 are MDHEN and SYDVKM. CDR3 sequence (DNA): TGTGCCAGCGCCTTACGGGACAGGACAATATCGGCCTACAATGAGCAGTTCTTC. As protein: CASALRDRTISAYNEQFF.

J is TRBJ1-6 and V is TRBV27; 8 bases align to TRBD1. With V trimmed by 6 bases and J by 10 bases, 11 bases remained unmatched. CDR3 length equals 15 residues. Germline V gene lookup returns CDR1 MNHEY and CDR2 SMNVEV (reference sequence). CDR3 sequence (DNA): TGTGCCAGCAGCCCTGGACAGGGCCTCCACTCACCCCTCCACTTT. This sequence encodes CASSPGQGLHSPLHF.

This sequence joins TRBV6-1 and TRBJ2-7, with 11 bases fitting TRBD2. CDR1 and CDR2 from the germline V gene are MNHNS and SASEGT. The CDR3 has 15 amino acids. V shed 3 bases, J shed 0 bases, and the junction held 1 base outside the gene matches. CDR3 in amino acids: CASSEGTSGSYEQYF. Here the CDR3 DNA reads TGTGCCAGCAGTGAGGGGACTAGCGGCTCCTACGAGCAGTACTTC.

The J gene is TRBJ2-2, the V gene TRBV6-5, with D perhaps matching TRBD2 (5 bases). The CDR3 covers 16 residues. The V gene's germline CDR1 is MNHEY and CDR2 SVGAGI. V shed 2 bases and J shed 3 bases, with 13 bases lying between them. CDR3 sequence (DNA): TGTGCCAGCAGTTACGACGCCAGCGGCTACACCGGGGAGCTGTTTTTT. Translation gives CASSYDASGYTGELFF.

This rearrangement joins TRBV11-3 to TRBJ2-3, with D tentatively TRBD2 (5 bases). Trimming cost V 5 bases and J 4 bases, with 10 bases left between them. Germline CDR1 SGHNT, CDR2 YENEEA. The CDR3 is made up of 13 amino acids. For the CDR3, the DNA is TGTGCCAGCAGCAAAAGCGGACCAGATACGCAGTATTTT. As protein: CASSKSGPDTQYF.

The CDR3, as DNA: TGTGCCACCAGCAGGATGGGTGGGGGGACCGGGGAGCTGTTTTTT. Protein sequence: CATSRMGGGTGELFF. This chain connects TRBV15 to TRBJ2-2; D might be TRBD2 (6 bases). Per germline, CDR1 LNHNV and CDR2 YYDKDF (reference sequence). CDR3 length: 15 amino acids. V was shortened by 3 bases and J by 5 bases, with 13 bases between the two germline ends.

The V gene is TRBV7-8, the J gene TRBJ1-6, with D possibly matching TRBD1 (6 bases). With 2 bases removed from V and 10 bases from J, the gap between germline ends came to 9 bases. The CDR3 spans 13 residues. Germline loops: CDR1 SGHVS, CDR2 FQNEAQ. The CDR3 bases are TGTGCCAGCAGCTTAACAGGGCAATCACCCCTCCACTTT. Translating it yields CASSLTGQSPLHF.

The CDR3 is CASSEWSQVNSQPQHF. CDR3 in DNA: TGTGCCAGCAGTGAATGGTCACAGGTTAATAGTCAGCCCCAGCATTTT. The rearrangement uses TRBV6-1 and TRBJ1-5; weak D call: TRBD1 (5 bases). Deletions cut 2 bases from V and 6 bases from J, with 17 bases between. CDR1 and CDR2 from the germline V gene are MNHNS and SASEGT. There are 16 residues in the CDR3.

The chain carries TRBV5-1 and TRBJ2-2; D possibly corresponds to TRBD2 (6 bases). The CDR3 consists of 16 residues. Trimming shortened V by 7 bases and J by 0 bases, and 16 bases separated the two germline ends. From germline, CDR1 is SGHRS and CDR2 YFSETQ. The CDR3 loop reads CASSRGAGTNTGELFF. In DNA form, the CDR3 reads TGCGCCAGCTCTCGCGGGGCAGGGACGAACACCGGGGAGCTGTTTTTT.

Only a few counts were recorded for this clone. The chain employs TRBV19 and TRBJ2-3, with TRBD2 matching 9 bases. V lost 2 bases and J lost 3; bases outside the gene matches: 6. Germline CDR1 LNHDA, CDR2 SQIVND (reference sequence). This CDR3 has 16 residues. In DNA form, the CDR3 reads TGTGCCAGTAGTATAACCTTTAGCGGGGGTACAGATACGCAGTATTTT. This encodes CASSITFSGGTDTQYF.

The chain links TRBV28 to TRBJ2-1; 7 nucleotides align to TRBD2. Losses at the gene ends were 4 bases for V and 3 bases for J; bases not matched to a gene: 9. This CDR3 has 16 amino acids. Germline CDR1 reads MDHEN; CDR2 reads SYDVKM. Here the CDR3 DNA reads TGTGCCAGCAGTTCCCCGCGGGAGACCCGCTACAATGAGCAGTTCTTC. This encodes CASSSPRETRYNEQFF.